One and the same sample provided the 11 T cell receptor beta chains below, sequenced in a study of cytomegalovirus exposure and HLA in healthy donors. Both 60 Vbeta primers and 13 Jbeta primers went into the PCR. The table came from immunoSEQ multiplex PCR; TCRdb's copy has only in-frame clones and leaves some out. The sample lists 90,000 to 120,000 clones, approximately 84% occurring once. The sequenced material came from PBMCs. These receptors were taken from a man younger than 45 in good health and CMV-seronegative.

The rearrangement uses TRBV20-1 and TRBJ1-1; no clear D gene. The V end was cut by 1 base, the J end by 5 bases, with 5 bases between. This CDR3 has 11 amino acids. Germline loops: CDR1 DFQATT, CDR2 SNEGSKA (reference sequence). CDR3 protein: CSARGQTEAFF. For the CDR3, the DNA is TGCAGTGCTAGAGGGCAAACTGAAGCTTTCTTT.

The rearrangement uses TRBV27 and TRBJ1-2; tentatively, D is TRBD1 (6 bases). The CDR3 spans 15 residues. From germline, CDR1 is MNHEY and CDR2 SMNVEV (reference sequence). Deletions cut 2 bases from V and 6 bases from J, with 16 bases between. The CDR3 here is CASSLRWGRRDGYTF. The CDR3 DNA sequence: TGTGCCAGCAGTTTACGTTGGGGGCGTCGAGATGGCTACACCTTC.

This chain joins TRBV19 and TRBJ1-2, with D uncertain. CDR1 is LNHDA, CDR2 SQIVND, per germline (reference sequence). The CDR3 runs to 12 residues. The V and J ends lost 3 bases and 7 bases respectively, with 9 bases between them. The CDR3 loop is CASSIAQSGYTF. CDR3 in DNA: TGTGCCAGTAGTATCGCCCAGTCTGGCTACACCTTC.

The chain carries TRBV30 and TRBJ1-4; D unclear. V was shortened by 1 base and J by 4 bases, with 10 bases between the two germline ends. The CDR3 runs to 14 residues. The germline CDR1 and CDR2 sequences are GTSNPN and SVGIG (reference sequence). The CDR3 here is CAWSAESYNEKLFF. CDR3 nucleotides: TGTGCCTGGAGTGCCGAGTCTTATAATGAAAAACTGTTTTTT.

The chain joins TRBV2 to TRBJ2-3; 13 bases align to TRBD2. This CDR3 is 17 amino acids long. Germline-derived CDR1 and CDR2 are SNHLY and FYNNEI. V shed 6 bases, J shed 7 bases, and the junction held 13 bases outside the gene matches. Written as DNA, the CDR3 is TGTGCCAGCAGCTACACATCTACCGGGACTAGCGGGAATACGCAGTATTTT. It yields the protein CASSYTSTGTSGNTQYF. The full variable domain, in which reference TRBV2 and TRBJ2-3 provide the parts outside the CDR3, is EPEVTQTPSHQVTQMGQEVILRCVPISNHLYFYWYRQILGQKVEFLVSFYNNEISEKSEIFDDQFSVERPDGSNFTLKIRSTKLEDSAMYFCASSYTSTGTSGNTQYFGPGTRLTVL.

The chain couples TRBV6-5 to TRBJ2-7, with D unclear. The CDR3 is made up of 12 amino acids. Germline lookup yields CDR1 MNHEY and CDR2 SVGAGI. V lost 8 bases and J 2 bases, leaving 10 bases between the germline ends. The CDR3 DNA reads as TGTGCCAGCCAAGGTGAGGCCTACGAGCAGTACTTC. Translated: CASQGEAYEQYF.

As DNA, the CDR3 is TGTGCCAGCAGCACGGGACTTATGGGCGGGGCAGATACGCAGTATTTT. It translates to CASSTGLMGGADTQYF. The chain recombines TRBV5-8 with TRBJ2-3, with D possibly TRBD2 on 6 matching bases. The CDR3 loop spans 16 amino acids. Trimming removed 4 bases at V and 4 bases at J, with 19 bases between. Germline V gene lookup returns CDR1 SGHTS and CDR2 YDEGEE. The variable domain in full, with the rest retrieved from reference TRBV5-8 and TRBJ2-3, is EAGVTQSPTHLIKTRGQQATLRCSPISGHTSVYWYQQALGLGLQFLLWYDEGEERNRGNFPPRFSGRQFPNYSSELNVNALELEDSALYLCASSTGLMGGADTQYFGPGTRLTVL.

The V gene is TRBV6-5, the J gene TRBJ2-7; TRBD1 aligns across 9 bases. The junction had 6 bases not matched to a gene; V was cut back by 2 bases and J by 7 bases. This CDR3 spans 14 amino acids. Germline V gene data show CDR1 as MNHEY and CDR2 as SVGAGI. Here the CDR3 DNA reads TGTGCCAGCAGTTACCAGGGACAGGGAGGGGAGCAGTACTTC. Encoded protein: CASSYQGQGGEQYF.

The CDR3 nucleotides are TGCAGCGTTGAGGGCCCGGCAGGGGCGGACAATGAGCAGTTCTTC. Translating it yields CSVEGPAGADNEQFF. The V gene is TRBV29-1, the J gene TRBJ2-1; D may be TRBD1 (6 bases). The CDR3 spans 15 residues. The V end was cut by 3 bases, the J end by 5 bases, with 17 bases between. Germline loops: CDR1 SQVTM, CDR2 ANQGSEA.

The genes are TRBV6-5 and TRBJ1-2, with TRBD1 identical over 8 bases. Germline CDR1 MNHEY, CDR2 SVGAGI. The CDR3 spans 15 residues. V shed 0 bases, J shed 6 bases, and the junction held 6 bases outside the gene matches. The CDR3, as DNA: TGTGCCAGCAGTTACTCCCGACAGGGGTTGGATGGCTACACCTTC. It encodes CASSYSRQGLDGYTF.

The V and J genes are TRBV9 and TRBJ2-3; a possible D gene is TRBD2 (5 bases). The germline V gene encodes CDR1 SGDLS and CDR2 YYNGEE. Trimming cost V 5 bases and J 4 bases, with 14 bases left between them. The CDR3 has 14 residues. DNA of the CDR3: TGTGCCAGCAGTTTTAGCCTAGCCGCAGATACGCAGTATTTT. It specifies CASSFSLAADTQYF.